The sequence of this TCR beta chain was determined in a study of blood T cell repertoires in COVID-19. Germline CDR1 reads LGHDT; CDR2 reads YNNKEL (reference sequence). The CDR3 covers 17 residues. Trimming left V 0 bases short and J 5 bases short, with 18 bases between. Profiling relied on immunoSEQ multiplex PCR, and the TCRdb table lists in-frame clones only, not all of them. The sample holds 29,000 or so clones, 80% to 90% seen once. Sequenced material: peripheral blood. The receptor's source is a human donor in a cohort sampled during active COVID-19. The chain combines TRBV3-1 (or the pseudogene TRBV3-2) with TRBJ2-3; D perhaps matches TRBD2 (6 bases). The CDR3 nucleotides are TGTGCCAGCAGCCAAGAAACCCGGGGGACGAGGAAAGATACGCAGTATTTT. Protein: CASSQETRGTRKDTQYF.